A selection of T cell receptor beta chains follows, all from one sample in a study of blood T cell repertoires in COVID-19. Data came from immunoSEQ multiplex PCR; TCRdb stores just in-frame clones and leaves some out. The sample contains more than 95,000 clones, around nine tenths of which appear only once. The source material was peripheral blood. These TCRs come from an elderly woman with acute or convalescent COVID-19. Each CDR3 is given with its conserved first and last residue. Each record gives: clone size, CDR3 length, J gene, V gene, D gene, CDR3 DNA, CDR3 protein. A D gene is named only where the DNA matches it firmly. Only some rows state a clone size, as once, few, many or a class for expanded clones.

clone_size: once
cdr3_length: 14
j_call: TRBJ1-2
v_call: TRBV6-5
d_call: TRBD1
cdr3_nt: TGTGCCAGCAGGGGGGGAGGACAGGGTGCTGGCTACACCTTC
cdr3_aa: CASRGGGQGAGYTF

clone_size: once
cdr3_length: 14
j_call: TRBJ1-1
v_call: TRBV5-1
d_call: .
cdr3_nt: TGCGCCAGCAGCTTGGCGAGGGTCGGGACTGAAGCTTTCTTT
cdr3_aa: CASSLARVGTEAFF

clone_size: .
cdr3_length: 15
j_call: TRBJ2-1
v_call: TRBV2
d_call: .
cdr3_nt: TGTGCCAGCAGTGAGGGTCAGGGTCCCCGGACCGCGCAGTTCTTC
cdr3_aa: CASSEGQGPRTAQFF

clone_size: .
cdr3_length: 11
j_call: TRBJ2-5
v_call: TRBV6-2/TRBV6-3
d_call: .
cdr3_nt: TGTGCCAGCAGTCCGCATACTTTCCAGTACTTC
cdr3_aa: CASSPHTFQYF

clone_size: .
cdr3_length: 15
j_call: TRBJ1-5
v_call: TRBV19
d_call: TRBD1
cdr3_nt: TGTGCCAGTACCTCCAGGGGACAGGGGGGCCAGCCCCAGCATTTT
cdr3_aa: CASTSRGQGGQPQHF

clone_size: .
cdr3_length: 13
j_call: TRBJ2-7
v_call: TRBV19
d_call: .
cdr3_nt: TGTGCCAGCGGGGCTCAAGGGGGCTACGAGCAGTACTTC
cdr3_aa: CASGAQGGYEQYF

clone_size: .
cdr3_length: 13
j_call: TRBJ1-2
v_call: TRBV6-6
d_call: .
cdr3_nt: TGTGCCAGCAGCACTCGGGGTGGCTATGGCTACACCTTC
cdr3_aa: CASSTRGGYGYTF

clone_size: .
cdr3_length: 14
j_call: TRBJ1-3
v_call: TRBV19
d_call: .
cdr3_nt: TGTGCCAGTAGTTTACAAGTTACTGGAAACACCATATATTTT
cdr3_aa: CASSLQVTGNTIYF

clone_size: .
cdr3_length: 13
j_call: TRBJ1-5
v_call: TRBV2
d_call: .
cdr3_nt: TGTGCCAGCAGTGAAGTGGCGGTTGGGCCCCAGCATTTT
cdr3_aa: CASSEVAVGPQHF

clone_size: .
cdr3_length: 13
j_call: TRBJ2-5
v_call: TRBV9
d_call: .
cdr3_nt: TGTGCCAGCAGCGTTTTTCCGCAAGAGACCCAGTACTTC
cdr3_aa: CASSVFPQETQYF

clone_size: .
cdr3_length: 14
j_call: TRBJ2-2
v_call: TRBV4-1
d_call: .
cdr3_nt: TGCGCCAGCAGCCAAGTTATTTCCCCCGGGGAGCTGTTTTTT
cdr3_aa: CASSQVISPGELFF

clone_size: .
cdr3_length: 16
j_call: TRBJ2-2
v_call: TRBV4-2
d_call: TRBD1
cdr3_nt: TGTGCCAGCAGCCAAATGGACAGGGTCCCGACCGGGGAGCTGTTTTTT
cdr3_aa: CASSQMDRVPTGELFF

clone_size: .
cdr3_length: 15
j_call: TRBJ2-7
v_call: TRBV6-5
d_call: .
cdr3_nt: TGTGCCAGCAGTTCAGGCACTAGCTCCCCCTACGAGCAGTACTTC
cdr3_aa: CASSSGTSSPYEQYF

clone_size: .
cdr3_length: 15
j_call: TRBJ2-1
v_call: TRBV10-2
d_call: TRBD2
cdr3_nt: TGCGCCAGCAGTAGACTAGCGGGAGGATCGAATGAGCAGTTCTTC
cdr3_aa: CASSRLAGGSNEQFF

clone_size: .
cdr3_length: 13
j_call: TRBJ1-2
v_call: TRBV4-1
d_call: .
cdr3_nt: TGCGCCAGCAGCCCGGGGGGGATTGGCGGCTACACCTTC
cdr3_aa: CASSPGGIGGYTF

clone_size: .
cdr3_length: 16
j_call: TRBJ2-5
v_call: TRBV5-1
d_call: TRBD2
cdr3_nt: TGCGCCAGCAGCTTGGGCCCTAGCGGGCCACAAGAGACCCAGTACTTC
cdr3_aa: CASSLGPSGPQETQYF

clone_size: .
cdr3_length: 14
j_call: TRBJ2-2
v_call: TRBV5-1
d_call: .
cdr3_nt: TGCGCCAGCAGCTTGGCCAGTTCGACCGGGGAGCTGTTTTTT
cdr3_aa: CASSLASSTGELFF

clone_size: .
cdr3_length: 12
j_call: TRBJ1-5
v_call: TRBV7-8
d_call: .
cdr3_nt: TGTGCCAGCAGCTTCACAGATCAGCCCCAGCATTTT
cdr3_aa: CASSFTDQPQHF

clone_size: .
cdr3_length: 15
j_call: TRBJ1-2
v_call: TRBV4-1
d_call: TRBD1
cdr3_nt: TGCGCCAGCAGCCAAGGCAGGGGGCCTAACTATGGCTACACCTTC
cdr3_aa: CASSQGRGPNYGYTF

clone_size: .
cdr3_length: 14
j_call: TRBJ1-4
v_call: TRBV5-1
d_call: TRBD1
cdr3_nt: TGCGCCAGCAGCCAACAGGGGGAGGGAGAAAAACTGTTTTTT
cdr3_aa: CASSQQGEGEKLFF

clone_size: .
cdr3_length: 13
j_call: TRBJ2-1
v_call: TRBV6-1
d_call: .
cdr3_nt: TGTGCCAGCAGTTGGAGCTCCTACAATGAGCAGTTCTTC
cdr3_aa: CASSWSSYNEQFF

clone_size: .
cdr3_length: 16
j_call: TRBJ2-5
v_call: TRBV4-3
d_call: .
cdr3_nt: TGCGCCAGCAGCCAAGAATCACAGCGGCCCGGGGAGACCCAGTACTTC
cdr3_aa: CASSQESQRPGETQYF

clone_size: .
cdr3_length: 13
j_call: TRBJ1-2
v_call: TRBV11-2
d_call: .
cdr3_nt: TGTGCCAGCAGCTTAGGGCACGACTATGGCTACACCTTC
cdr3_aa: CASSLGHDYGYTF

clone_size: .
cdr3_length: 15
j_call: TRBJ1-6
v_call: TRBV4-2
d_call: .
cdr3_nt: TGTGCCAGCAGCCAAGAGTGGGGGCGCGGTTCACCCCTCCACTTT
cdr3_aa: CASSQEWGRGSPLHF

clone_size: .
cdr3_length: 16
j_call: TRBJ1-5
v_call: TRBV19
d_call: TRBD1
cdr3_nt: TGTGCCAGTAGTATGGGGACAGGGAAAGGTTTGCAGCCCCAGCATTTT
cdr3_aa: CASSMGTGKGLQPQHF

clone_size: .
cdr3_length: 13
j_call: TRBJ2-4
v_call: TRBV9
d_call: TRBD1
cdr3_nt: TGTGCCAGCAGCGCTTTCTTTTCGGGACAGCAGTACTTC
cdr3_aa: CASSAFFSGQQYF

clone_size: once
cdr3_length: 17
j_call: TRBJ2-1
v_call: TRBV7-6
d_call: .
cdr3_nt: TGTGCCAGCAGCTTAGACGAGAGACTGAGCTCCTACAATGAGCAGTTCTTC
cdr3_aa: CASSLDERLSSYNEQFF

clone_size: few
cdr3_length: 16
j_call: TRBJ2-3
v_call: TRBV2
d_call: TRBD2
cdr3_nt: TGTGCCAGCAGTGTTAGCCGGGAGGGGGTTACAGATACGCAGTATTTT
cdr3_aa: CASSVSREGVTDTQYF

clone_size: once
cdr3_length: 18
j_call: TRBJ2-7
v_call: TRBV5-8
d_call: TRBD1
cdr3_nt: TGTGCCAGCAGGACAGGGGGCCCCAGCAACCCTACGTTCCTAGAGCAGTACTTC
cdr3_aa: CASRTGGPSNPTFLEQYF

clone_size: .
cdr3_length: 15
j_call: TRBJ1-1
v_call: TRBV9
d_call: TRBD1
cdr3_nt: TGTGCCAGCACCTCTCAAGGACAGGGGGGGACTGAAGCTTTCTTT
cdr3_aa: CASTSQGQGGTEAFF

clone_size: .
cdr3_length: 14
j_call: TRBJ2-2
v_call: TRBV3-1/TRBV3-2
d_call: .
cdr3_nt: TGTGCCAGCAGCCCTCGACACTCAACCGGGGAGCTGTTTTTT
cdr3_aa: CASSPRHSTGELFF

clone_size: .
cdr3_length: 13
j_call: TRBJ2-7
v_call: TRBV5-1
d_call: .
cdr3_nt: TGCGCCAGCAGGGTGACAGAACCCTACGAGCAGTACTTC
cdr3_aa: CASRVTEPYEQYF

clone_size: once
cdr3_length: 14
j_call: TRBJ1-5
v_call: TRBV11-2
d_call: TRBD1
cdr3_nt: TGTGCCACCCCGGACAGGGTGGACAATCAGCCCCAGCATTTT
cdr3_aa: CATPDRVDNQPQHF

clone_size: .
cdr3_length: 18
j_call: TRBJ2-4
v_call: TRBV3-1/TRBV3-2
d_call: TRBD1
cdr3_nt: TGTGCCAGCAGCCCGCGGACAGGGGCCATCATAGCCAAAAACATTCAGTACTTC
cdr3_aa: CASSPRTGAIIAKNIQYF

clone_size: .
cdr3_length: 16
j_call: TRBJ1-1
v_call: TRBV7-2
d_call: .
cdr3_nt: TGTGCCAGCAGCTTAGAACTGGCGGGGGCCTCCACTGAAGCTTTCTTT
cdr3_aa: CASSLELAGASTEAFF

clone_size: .
cdr3_length: 16
j_call: TRBJ2-3
v_call: TRBV3-1/TRBV3-2
d_call: TRBD2
cdr3_nt: TGTGCCAGCAGCCCCGGACTAGTAGGCGTCTCGGATACGCAGTATTTT
cdr3_aa: CASSPGLVGVSDTQYF

clone_size: .
cdr3_length: 12
j_call: TRBJ1-6
v_call: TRBV28
d_call: .
cdr3_nt: TGTGCCAGCCGACAGGTTAGCTCACCCCTCCACTTT
cdr3_aa: CASRQVSSPLHF

clone_size: .
cdr3_length: 16
j_call: TRBJ1-5
v_call: TRBV18
d_call: TRBD1
cdr3_nt: TGTGCCAGCTCATCATCCATCGACAGGGGCAATCAGCCCCAGCATTTT
cdr3_aa: CASSSSIDRGNQPQHF

clone_size: .
cdr3_length: 16
j_call: TRBJ1-2
v_call: TRBV10-2
d_call: .
cdr3_nt: TGCGCCAGCAGTGCCGGACAGATCTTACGGTCCTATGGCTACACCTTC
cdr3_aa: CASSAGQILRSYGYTF

clone_size: once
cdr3_length: 17
j_call: TRBJ1-5
v_call: TRBV19
d_call: TRBD1
cdr3_nt: TGTGCCAGTAACCCCGGGACAGGGATGTTTAGCAATCAGCCCCAGCATTTT
cdr3_aa: CASNPGTGMFSNQPQHF

clone_size: .
cdr3_length: 14
j_call: TRBJ2-5
v_call: TRBV7-9
d_call: TRBD2
cdr3_nt: TGTGCCAGTCGGTTCGGGGGGATTCAAGAGACCCAGTACTTC
cdr3_aa: CASRFGGIQETQYF

clone_size: .
cdr3_length: 15
j_call: TRBJ1-1
v_call: TRBV3-1/TRBV3-2
d_call: TRBD1
cdr3_nt: TGTGCCAGCAGGGAAATGAGGGGGACCAAGGGGGCGGCTTTCTTT
cdr3_aa: CASREMRGTKGAAFF

clone_size: .
cdr3_length: 17
j_call: TRBJ2-5
v_call: TRBV3-1/TRBV3-2
d_call: .
cdr3_nt: TGTGCCAGCAGCCAAGATATGGCGGGACGCCGCCAAGAGACCCAGTACTTC
cdr3_aa: CASSQDMAGRRQETQYF

clone_size: .
cdr3_length: 13
j_call: TRBJ2-5
v_call: TRBV7-2
d_call: TRBD2
cdr3_nt: TGTGCCAGCAGCTCTAGCGGCCAAGAGACCCAGTACTTC
cdr3_aa: CASSSSGQETQYF

clone_size: .
cdr3_length: 16
j_call: TRBJ1-5
v_call: TRBV19
d_call: .
cdr3_nt: TGTGCCAGTAGTAACGCGTATGGGGCCACGGGAGGGCCCCAGCATTTT
cdr3_aa: CASSNAYGATGGPQHF

clone_size: .
cdr3_length: 16
j_call: TRBJ2-3
v_call: TRBV24-1
d_call: TRBD1
cdr3_nt: TGTGCCACCAGTGATGGCGGGACAGGGTACACAGATACGCAGTATTTT
cdr3_aa: CATSDGGTGYTDTQYF

clone_size: once
cdr3_length: 15
j_call: TRBJ2-5
v_call: TRBV2
d_call: TRBD1
cdr3_nt: TGTGCCAGCAGGGCGACAGGGACCATACGGGAGACCCAGTACTTC
cdr3_aa: CASRATGTIRETQYF

clone_size: .
cdr3_length: 14
j_call: TRBJ2-5
v_call: TRBV4-2
d_call: .
cdr3_nt: TGTGCCAGCAGCCCTGACATGCGCAAAGAGACCCAGTACTTC
cdr3_aa: CASSPDMRKETQYF

clone_size: .
cdr3_length: 13
j_call: TRBJ1-1
v_call: TRBV5-1
d_call: .
cdr3_nt: TGCGCCAGCAGCTTTGACAGTAACACTGAAGCTTTCTTT
cdr3_aa: CASSFDSNTEAFF

clone_size: .
cdr3_length: 15
j_call: TRBJ1-3
v_call: TRBV19
d_call: TRBD1
cdr3_nt: TGTGCCAGTAGTACGGGACAGGGGTGGGGAAACACCATATATTTT
cdr3_aa: CASSTGQGWGNTIYF

clone_size: .
cdr3_length: 13
j_call: TRBJ1-6
v_call: TRBV5-1
d_call: .
cdr3_nt: TGCGCCAGCAGCTTGGACGGGGGTTTGACCCTCCACTTT
cdr3_aa: CASSLDGGLTLHF

clone_size: once
cdr3_length: 18
j_call: TRBJ2-3
v_call: TRBV3-1/TRBV3-2
d_call: TRBD2
cdr3_nt: TGTGCCAGCAGCCAAGGAACTAGCGGGACGACCGGCACAGATACGCAGTATTTT
cdr3_aa: CASSQGTSGTTGTDTQYF